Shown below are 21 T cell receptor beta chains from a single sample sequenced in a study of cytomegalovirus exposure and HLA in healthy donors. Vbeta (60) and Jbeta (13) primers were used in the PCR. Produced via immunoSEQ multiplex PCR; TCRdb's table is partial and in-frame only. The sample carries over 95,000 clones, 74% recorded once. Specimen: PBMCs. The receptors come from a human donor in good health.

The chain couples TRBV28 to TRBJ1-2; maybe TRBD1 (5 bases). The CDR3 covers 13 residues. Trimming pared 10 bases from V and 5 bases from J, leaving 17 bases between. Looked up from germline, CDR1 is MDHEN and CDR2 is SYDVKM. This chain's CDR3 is CATTGTAIYGYTF. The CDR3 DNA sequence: TGTGCCACTACCGGGACTGCAATATATGGCTACACCTTC.

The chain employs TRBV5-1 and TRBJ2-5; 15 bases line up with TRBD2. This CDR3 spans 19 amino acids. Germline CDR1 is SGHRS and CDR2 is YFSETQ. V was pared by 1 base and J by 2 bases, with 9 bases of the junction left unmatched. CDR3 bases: TGCGCCAGCAGCTTGCGGCCCGTTGGACTAGCGGGAGGGCAAGAGACCCAGTACTTC. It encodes CASSLRPVGLAGGQETQYF.

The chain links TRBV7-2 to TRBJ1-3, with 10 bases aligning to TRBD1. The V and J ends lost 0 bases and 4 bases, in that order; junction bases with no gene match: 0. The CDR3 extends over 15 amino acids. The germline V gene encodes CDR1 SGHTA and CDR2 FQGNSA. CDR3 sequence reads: CASSLAGQGGNTIYF. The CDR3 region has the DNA TGTGCCAGCAGCTTAGCGGGACAGGGGGGAAACACCATATATTTT.

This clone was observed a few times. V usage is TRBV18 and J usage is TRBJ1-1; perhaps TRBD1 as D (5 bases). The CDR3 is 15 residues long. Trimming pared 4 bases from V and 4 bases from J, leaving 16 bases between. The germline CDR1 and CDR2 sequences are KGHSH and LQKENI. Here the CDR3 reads CASSLFGGDSTEAFF. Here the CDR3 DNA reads TGTGCCAGCTCACTATTCGGAGGGGATAGCACTGAAGCTTTCTTT.

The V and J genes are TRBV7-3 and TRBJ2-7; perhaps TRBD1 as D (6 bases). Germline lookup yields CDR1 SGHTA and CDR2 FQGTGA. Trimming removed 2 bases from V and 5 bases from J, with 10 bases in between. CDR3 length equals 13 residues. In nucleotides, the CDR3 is TGTGCCAGCAGCTTAGGGGGCCCCAACGAGCAGTACTTC. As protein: CASSLGGPNEQYF.

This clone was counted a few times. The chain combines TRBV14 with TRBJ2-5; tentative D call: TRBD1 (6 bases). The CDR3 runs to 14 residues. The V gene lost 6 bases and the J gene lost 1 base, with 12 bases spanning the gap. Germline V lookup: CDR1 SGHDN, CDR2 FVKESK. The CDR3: CASSRGQFQETQYF. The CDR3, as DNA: TGTGCCAGCAGTCGTGGACAGTTCCAAGAGACCCAGTACTTC.

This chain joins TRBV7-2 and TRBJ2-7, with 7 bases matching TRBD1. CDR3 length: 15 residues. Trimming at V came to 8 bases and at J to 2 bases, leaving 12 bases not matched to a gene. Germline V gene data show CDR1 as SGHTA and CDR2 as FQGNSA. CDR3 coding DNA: TGTGCCAGCGGTCGGGACAGCACTTTTCCCTACGAGCAGTACTTC. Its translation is CASGRDSTFPYEQYF.

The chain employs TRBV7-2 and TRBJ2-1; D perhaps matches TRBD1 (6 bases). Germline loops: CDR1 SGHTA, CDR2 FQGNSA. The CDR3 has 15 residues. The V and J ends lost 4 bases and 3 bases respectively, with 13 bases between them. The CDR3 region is CASSSQGLDYNEQFF. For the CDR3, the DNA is TGTGCCAGCAGCTCACAGGGTTTAGACTACAATGAGCAGTTCTTC.

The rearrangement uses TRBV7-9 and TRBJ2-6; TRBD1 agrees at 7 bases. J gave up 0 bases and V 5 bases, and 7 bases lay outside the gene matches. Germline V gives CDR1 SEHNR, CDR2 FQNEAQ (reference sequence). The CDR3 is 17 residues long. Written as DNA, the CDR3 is TGTGCCAGCAGCCAAATATGGGACAGCTCTGGGGCCAACGTCCTGACTTTC. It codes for CASSQIWDSSGANVLTF.

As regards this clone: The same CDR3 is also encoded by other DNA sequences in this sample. The CDR3 is CASSLGQGPNQPQHF. DNA for the CDR3: TGTGCCAGCAGCTTAGGACAGGGGCCTAATCAGCCCCAGCATTTT. The chain links TRBV11-2 to TRBJ1-5, with TRBD1 matching 8 bases. J lost 4 bases, V lost 1 base, and 3 bases had no gene match. The germline V gene encodes CDR1 SGHAT and CDR2 FQNNGV. The CDR3 totals 15 residues.

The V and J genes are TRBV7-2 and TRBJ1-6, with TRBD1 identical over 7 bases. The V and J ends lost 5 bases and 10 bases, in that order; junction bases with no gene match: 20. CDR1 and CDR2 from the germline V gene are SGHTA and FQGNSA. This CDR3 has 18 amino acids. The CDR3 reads CASSVVGTVKVGGSPLHF. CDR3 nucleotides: TGTGCCAGCAGCGTAGTTGGGACAGTCAAGGTAGGAGGGTCACCCCTCCACTTT.

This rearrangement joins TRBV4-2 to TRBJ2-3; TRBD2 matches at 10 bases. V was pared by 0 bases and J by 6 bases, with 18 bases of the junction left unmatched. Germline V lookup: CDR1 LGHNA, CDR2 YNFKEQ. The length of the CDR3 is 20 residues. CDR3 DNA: TGTGCCAGCAGCCAAGATCGGGGTAGCGGGGGGATAGCCAATGTGGATACGCAGTATTTT. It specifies CASSQDRGSGGIANVDTQYF.

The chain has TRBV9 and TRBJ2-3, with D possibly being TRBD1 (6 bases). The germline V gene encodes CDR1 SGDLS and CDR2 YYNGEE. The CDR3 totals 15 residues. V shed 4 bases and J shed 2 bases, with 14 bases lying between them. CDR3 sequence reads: CASSTPQGYTDTQYF. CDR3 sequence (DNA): TGTGCCAGCAGCACCCCCCAGGGGTACACAGATACGCAGTATTTT. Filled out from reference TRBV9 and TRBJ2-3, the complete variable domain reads DSGVTQTPKHLITATGQRVTLRCSPRSGDLSVYWYQQSLDQGLQFLIQYYNGEERAKGNILERFSAQQFPDLHSELNLSSLELGDSALYFCASSTPQGYTDTQYFGPGTRLTVL.

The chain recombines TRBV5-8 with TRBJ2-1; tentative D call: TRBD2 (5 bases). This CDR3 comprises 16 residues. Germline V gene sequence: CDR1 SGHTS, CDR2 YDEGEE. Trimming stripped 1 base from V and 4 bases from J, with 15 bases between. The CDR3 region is CASSLRTGLQYNEQFF. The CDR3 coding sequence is TGTGCCAGCAGCTTGAGGACTGGACTTCAATACAATGAGCAGTTCTTC.

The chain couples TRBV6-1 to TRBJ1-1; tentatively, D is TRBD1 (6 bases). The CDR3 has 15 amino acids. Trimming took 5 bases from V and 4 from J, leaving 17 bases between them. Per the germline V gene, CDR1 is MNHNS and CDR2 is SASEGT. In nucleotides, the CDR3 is TGTGCCAGCAGTCCACGGGGGGCGGGGGGCACTGAAGCTTTCTTT. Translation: CASSPRGAGGTEAFF.

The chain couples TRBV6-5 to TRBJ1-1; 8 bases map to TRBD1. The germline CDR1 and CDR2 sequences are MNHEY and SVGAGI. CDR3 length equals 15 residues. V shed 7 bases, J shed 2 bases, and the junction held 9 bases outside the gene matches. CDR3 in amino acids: CASTLFGTGNTEAFF. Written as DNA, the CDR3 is TGTGCCAGCACGTTATTCGGGACAGGAAACACTGAAGCTTTCTTT.

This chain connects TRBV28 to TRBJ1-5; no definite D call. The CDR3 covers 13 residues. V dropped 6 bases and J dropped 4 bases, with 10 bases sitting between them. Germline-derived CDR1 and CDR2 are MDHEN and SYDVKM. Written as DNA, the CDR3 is TGTGCCAGCAGCCTGGACTTGAATCAGCCCCAGCATTTT. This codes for CASSLDLNQPQHF.

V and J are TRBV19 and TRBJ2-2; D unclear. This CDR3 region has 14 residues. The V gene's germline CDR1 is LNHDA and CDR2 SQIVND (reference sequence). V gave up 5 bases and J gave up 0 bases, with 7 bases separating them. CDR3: CASSFLTNTGELFF. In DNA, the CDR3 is TGTGCCAGTAGTTTTCTTACGAACACCGGGGAGCTGTTTTTT.

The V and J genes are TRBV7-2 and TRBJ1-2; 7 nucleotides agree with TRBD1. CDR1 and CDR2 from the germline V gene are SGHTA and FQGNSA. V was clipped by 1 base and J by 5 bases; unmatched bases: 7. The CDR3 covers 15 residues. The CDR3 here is CASSLGQGSGYGYTF. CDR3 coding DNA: TGTGCCAGCAGCTTAGGACAGGGTTCGGGATATGGCTACACCTTC.

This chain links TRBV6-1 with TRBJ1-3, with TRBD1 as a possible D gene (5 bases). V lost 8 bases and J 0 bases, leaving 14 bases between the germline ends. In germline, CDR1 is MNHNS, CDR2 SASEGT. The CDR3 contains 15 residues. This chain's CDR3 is CASRDSIRSGNTIYF. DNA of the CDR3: TGTGCCAGCCGCGACAGCATCCGCTCTGGAAACACCATATATTTT.

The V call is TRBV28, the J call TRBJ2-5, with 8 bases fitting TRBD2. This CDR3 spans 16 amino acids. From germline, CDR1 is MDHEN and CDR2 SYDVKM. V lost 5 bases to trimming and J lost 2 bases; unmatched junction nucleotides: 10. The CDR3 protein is CASSMGGSGGQETQYF. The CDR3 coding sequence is TGTGCCAGCAGTATGGGGGGGAGCGGGGGTCAAGAGACCCAGTACTTC.